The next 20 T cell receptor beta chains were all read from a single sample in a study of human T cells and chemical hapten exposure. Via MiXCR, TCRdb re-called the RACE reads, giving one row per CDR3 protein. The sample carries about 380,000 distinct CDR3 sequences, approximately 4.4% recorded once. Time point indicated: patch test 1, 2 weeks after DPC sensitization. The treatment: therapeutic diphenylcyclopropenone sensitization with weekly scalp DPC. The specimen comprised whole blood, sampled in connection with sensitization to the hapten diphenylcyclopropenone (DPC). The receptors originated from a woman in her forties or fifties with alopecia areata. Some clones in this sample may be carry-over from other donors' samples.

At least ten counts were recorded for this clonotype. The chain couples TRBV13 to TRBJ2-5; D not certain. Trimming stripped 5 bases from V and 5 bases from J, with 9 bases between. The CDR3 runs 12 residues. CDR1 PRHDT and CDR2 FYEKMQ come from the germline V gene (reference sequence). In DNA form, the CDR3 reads TGTGCCAGCAGCCGAGGACGGGAGACCCAGTACTTC. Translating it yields CASSRGRETQYF.

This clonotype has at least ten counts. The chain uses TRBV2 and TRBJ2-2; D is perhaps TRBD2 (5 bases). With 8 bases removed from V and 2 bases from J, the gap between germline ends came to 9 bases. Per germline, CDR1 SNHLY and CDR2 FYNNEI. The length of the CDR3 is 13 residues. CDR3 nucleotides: TGTGCCAGCCGACGGACTAACACCGGGGAGCTGTTTTTT. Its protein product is CASRRTNTGELFF. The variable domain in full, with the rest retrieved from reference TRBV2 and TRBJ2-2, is EPEVTQTPSHQVTQMGQEVILRCVPISNHLYFYWYRQILGQKVEFLVSFYNNEISEKSEIFDDQFSVERPDGSNFTLKIRSTKLEDSAMYFCASRRTNTGELFFGEGSRLTVL.

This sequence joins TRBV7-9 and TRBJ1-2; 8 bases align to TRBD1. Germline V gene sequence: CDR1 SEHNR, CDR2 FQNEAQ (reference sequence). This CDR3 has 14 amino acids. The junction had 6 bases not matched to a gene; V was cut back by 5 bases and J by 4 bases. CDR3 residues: CASSQTGEVYGYTF. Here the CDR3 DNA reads TGTGCCAGCAGCCAGACAGGGGAGGTCTATGGCTACACCTTC.

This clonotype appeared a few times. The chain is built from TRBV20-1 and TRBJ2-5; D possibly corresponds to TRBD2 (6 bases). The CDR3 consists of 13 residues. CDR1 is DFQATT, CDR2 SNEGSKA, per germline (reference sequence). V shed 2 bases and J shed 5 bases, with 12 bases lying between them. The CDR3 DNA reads TGCAGTGCTAGACGGTGGAGGGAGGAGACCCAGTACTTC. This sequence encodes CSARRWREETQYF.

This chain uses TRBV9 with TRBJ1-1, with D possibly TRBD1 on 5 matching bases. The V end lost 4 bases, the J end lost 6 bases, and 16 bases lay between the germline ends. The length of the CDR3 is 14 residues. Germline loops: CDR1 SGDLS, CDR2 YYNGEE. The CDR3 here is CASSLGAAGAEAFF. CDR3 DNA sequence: TGTGCCAGCAGCTTAGGGGCCGCCGGGGCTGAAGCTTTCTTT.

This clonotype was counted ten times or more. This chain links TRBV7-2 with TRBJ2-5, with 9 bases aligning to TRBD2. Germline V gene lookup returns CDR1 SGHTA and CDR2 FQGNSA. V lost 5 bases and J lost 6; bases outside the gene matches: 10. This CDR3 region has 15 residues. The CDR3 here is CASSPGIAGVQTQYF. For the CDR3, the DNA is TGTGCCAGCAGCCCCGGCATAGCGGGAGTGCAGACCCAGTACTTC.

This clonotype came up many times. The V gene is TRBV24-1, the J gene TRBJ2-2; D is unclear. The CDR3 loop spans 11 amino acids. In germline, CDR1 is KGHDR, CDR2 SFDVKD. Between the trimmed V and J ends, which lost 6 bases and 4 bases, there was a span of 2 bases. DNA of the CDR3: TGTGCCACCAGTCCCACCGGGGAGCTGTTTTTT. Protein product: CATSPTGELFF.

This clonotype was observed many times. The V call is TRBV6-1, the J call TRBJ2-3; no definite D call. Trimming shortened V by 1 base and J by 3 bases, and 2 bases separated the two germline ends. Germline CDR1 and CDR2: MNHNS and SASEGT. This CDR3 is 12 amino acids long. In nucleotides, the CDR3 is TGTGCCAGCAGTGAAGAGACAGATACGCAGTATTTT. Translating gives CASSEETDTQYF.

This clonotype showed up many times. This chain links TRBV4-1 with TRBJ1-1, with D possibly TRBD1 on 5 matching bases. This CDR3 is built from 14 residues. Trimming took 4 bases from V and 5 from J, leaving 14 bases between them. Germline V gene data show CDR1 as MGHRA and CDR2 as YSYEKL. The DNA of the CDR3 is TGCGCCAGCAGCCCAACCGCCCGGGGGACTGAAGCTTTCTTT. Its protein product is CASSPTARGTEAFF.

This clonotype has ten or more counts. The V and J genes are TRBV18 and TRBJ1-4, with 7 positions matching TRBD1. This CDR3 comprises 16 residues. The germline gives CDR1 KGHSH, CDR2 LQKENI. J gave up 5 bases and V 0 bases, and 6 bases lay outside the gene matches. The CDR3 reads CASSPPVTGANEKLFF. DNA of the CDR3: TGTGCCAGCTCACCACCGGTCACAGGGGCGAATGAAAAACTGTTTTTT.

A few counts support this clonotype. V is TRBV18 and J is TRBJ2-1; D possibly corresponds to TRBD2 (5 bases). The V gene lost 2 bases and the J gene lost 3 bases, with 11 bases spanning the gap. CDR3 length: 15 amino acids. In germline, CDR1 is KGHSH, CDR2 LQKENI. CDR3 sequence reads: CASSPTAADYNEQFF. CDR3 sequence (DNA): TGTGCCAGCTCACCAACAGCGGCGGACTACAATGAGCAGTTCTTC.

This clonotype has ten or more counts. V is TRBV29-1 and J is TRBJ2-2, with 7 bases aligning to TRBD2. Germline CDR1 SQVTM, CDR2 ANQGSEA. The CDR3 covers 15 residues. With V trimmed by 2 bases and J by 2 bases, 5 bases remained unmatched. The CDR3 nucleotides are TGCAGCGTTGAATCGGCTAGCGGAAACACCGGGGAGCTGTTTTTT. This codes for CSVESASGNTGELFF.

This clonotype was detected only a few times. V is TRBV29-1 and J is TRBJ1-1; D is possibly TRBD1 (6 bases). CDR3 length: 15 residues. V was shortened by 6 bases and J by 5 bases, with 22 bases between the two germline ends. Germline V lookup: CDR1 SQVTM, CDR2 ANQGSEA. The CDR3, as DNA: TGCAGCGTATCAACCAGGAGAGGGGGGAGTACTGAAGCTTTCTTT. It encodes CSVSTRRGGSTEAFF.

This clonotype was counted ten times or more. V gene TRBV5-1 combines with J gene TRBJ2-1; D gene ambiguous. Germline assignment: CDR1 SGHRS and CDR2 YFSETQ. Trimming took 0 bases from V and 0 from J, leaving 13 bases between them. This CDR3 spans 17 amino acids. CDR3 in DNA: TGCGCCAGCAGCTTGGGTTTTACAACTACCTCCTACAATGAGCAGTTCTTC. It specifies CASSLGFTTTSYNEQFF.

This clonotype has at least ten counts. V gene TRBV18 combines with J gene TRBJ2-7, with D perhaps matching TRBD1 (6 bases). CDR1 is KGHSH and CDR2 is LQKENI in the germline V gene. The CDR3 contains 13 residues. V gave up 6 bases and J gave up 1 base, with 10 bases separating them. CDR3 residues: CASSGGGSYEQYF. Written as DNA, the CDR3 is TGTGCCAGCTCTGGGGGCGGTTCCTACGAGCAGTACTTC.

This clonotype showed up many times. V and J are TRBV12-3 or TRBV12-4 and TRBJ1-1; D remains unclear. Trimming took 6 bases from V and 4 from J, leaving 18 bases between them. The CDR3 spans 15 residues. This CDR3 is CASRSLDTPLTEAFF. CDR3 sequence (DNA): TGTGCCAGCAGATCACTCGACACTCCCCTCACTGAAGCTTTCTTT.

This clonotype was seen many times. CDR3 region: CASSWGLQGPGLNTEAFF. CDR3 DNA: TGTGCCAGCAGCTGGGGTTTACAGGGGCCAGGCCTGAACACTGAAGCTTTCTTT. The chain employs TRBV5-6 and TRBJ1-1; 7 nucleotides line up with TRBD1. The CDR3 extends over 18 amino acids. CDR1 and CDR2 (germline): SGHDT, YYEEEE. V trimming: 3 bases; J trimming: 0 bases; junction bases outside the gene matches: 14.

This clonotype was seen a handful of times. The CDR3, as DNA: TGTGCCAGCAAAGAGAGGGCGGGTGAAGCTTTCTTT. Its protein is CASKERAGEAFF. The V and J genes are TRBV4-2 and TRBJ1-1; D gene uncertain. CDR1 is LGHNA and CDR2 is YNFKEQ in the germline V gene. The CDR3 is made up of 12 amino acids. The ends were cut back, 7 bases at V and 7 bases at J, with 13 bases in the middle.

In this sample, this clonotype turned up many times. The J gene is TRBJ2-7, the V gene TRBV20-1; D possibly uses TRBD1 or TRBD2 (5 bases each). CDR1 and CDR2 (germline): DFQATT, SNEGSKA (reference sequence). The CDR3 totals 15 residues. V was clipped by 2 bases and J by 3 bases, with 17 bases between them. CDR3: CSARPRGFTHYEQYF. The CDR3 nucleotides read TGCAGTGCTAGACCACGGGGCTTTACCCACTACGAGCAGTACTTC.

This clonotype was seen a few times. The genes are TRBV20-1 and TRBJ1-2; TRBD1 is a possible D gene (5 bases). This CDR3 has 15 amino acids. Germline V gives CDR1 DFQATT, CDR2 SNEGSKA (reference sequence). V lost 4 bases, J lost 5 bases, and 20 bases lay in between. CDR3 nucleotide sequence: TGCAGTGCTACCTCACAGGACCGGGAGGGGTATGGCTACACCTTC. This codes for CSATSQDREGYGYTF.